The entry below describes one T cell receptor beta chain. This sample was included in a study of T cell responses to AZD1222 COVID-19 vaccine. Sequencing used immunoSEQ multiplex PCR; TCRdb keeps in-frame clones, though not all of them. Of about 180,000 clones listed, 88% are singletons. Trimming stripped 3 bases from V and 8 bases from J, with 13 bases between. CDR1 DFQATT and CDR2 SNEGSKA come from the germline V gene (reference sequence). The CDR3 is 13 amino acids. Sequenced material: peripheral blood, taken on day 0 of AZD1222 vaccination. The TCR was taken from an adult in good health. J is TRBJ1-4 and V is TRBV20-1; D is unresolved. CDR3 coding DNA: TGCAGTGCTAGTGCCGGGAGTGGAGAAAAACTGTTTTTT. Amino acid sequence: CSASAGSGEKLFF.